This T cell receptor (beta chain) was recovered during a study of blood T cell repertoires in COVID-19. For the study at large: COVID-19 samples, acute and convalescent, were from the United States, Italy and Spain.

V gave up 3 bases and J gave up 1 base, with 17 bases separating them. The CDR3 sequence is 17 residues long. Germline V lookup: CDR1 MDHEN, CDR2 SYDVKM. Using immunoSEQ multiplex PCR, the repertoire was profiled, and TCRdb retains in-frame clones only, with some absent. The repertoire holds about 230,000 clones, 86% seen once, with roughly a sixth in the top ten. The source is a man aged 18-30 years who had recovered from COVID-19. Sequenced material: PBMCs or T cells enriched from blood (not recorded which). The chain joins TRBV28 to TRBJ2-3; a weak D match, TRBD2 (6 bases). The chain's CDR3 is CASSLGTSGLGTDTQYF. For the CDR3, the DNA is TGTGCCAGCAGTTTGGGAACCTCGGGACTTGGCACAGATACGCAGTATTTT. Drawing the rest from reference TRBV28 and TRBJ2-3, the complete variable domain is DVKVTQSSRYLVKRTGEKVFLECVQDMDHENMFWYRQDPGLGLRLIYFSYDVKMKEKGDIPEGYSVSREKKERFSLILESASTNQTSMYLCASSLGTSGLGTDTQYFGPGTRLTVL.